This is a list of T cell receptor beta chains from one sample in a study of vaccination and CD4 T cells after COVID-19. From the PCR reads, TCRdb called clonotypes with MiXCR, one entry per CDR3 protein. The data contain 13,000 to 15,000 distinct CDR3 sequences, roughly 30% of them seen just once; the ten biggest clones take up more than 7.5%. The antigens these receptors bind are not known. The sample comprised CD4+ T cells from blood, cultured in vitro. The receptors shown here come from a human donor who had recovered from COVID-19. Each CDR3 is given without its conserved first and last residue. Size tells how often a clone was seen (once, few, many) or the class of an expanded clone, and some rows leave it out.

j_gene | v_gene | abundance | CDR3aa
TRBJ1-4 | TRBV11-2 | - | ASSSLRDGEKLF
TRBJ1-5 | TRBV6-1 | - | ASTAGGTSNQPQH
TRBJ2-1 | TRBV6-2/TRBV6-3 | - | ASSYERGILSSYNEQF
TRBJ1-2 | TRBV5-1 | few | ASSSDGAGSRGYT
TRBJ2-5 | TRBV20-1 | - | SASMVRVTLETQY
TRBJ1-1 | TRBV30 | few | AWTLDRNTEAF
TRBJ1-2 | TRBV7-9 | few | ASSGNEGYNYGYT
TRBJ1-4 | TRBV4-1 | few | ASSQGGTGADEKLF
TRBJ1-6 | TRBV6-1 | - | ASLQVVNSPLH
TRBJ1-1 | TRBV10-2 | - | ASEEERGTEAF
TRBJ2-7 | TRBV7-2 | - | ASSLGAEQY
TRBJ1-5 | TRBV6-5 | - | ASSYSTGGNQPQH
TRBJ1-5 | TRBV9 | few | ASSGSRTGEYQPQH
TRBJ1-1 | TRBV30 | few | AWTSGDLGRTEAF
TRBJ2-7 | TRBV11-2 | - | ASSWRAGTGGNEQY
TRBJ1-4 | TRBV4-3 | once | ASSQESDRDRPNEKLF
TRBJ2-5 | TRBV6-1 | - | ASRTGGRWETQY
TRBJ1-4 | TRBV30 | - | AWSETKEKLF
TRBJ1-2 | TRBV19 | few | ASSATRGDYGYT
TRBJ2-1 | TRBV4-1 | - | ASSRLLGYEQF
TRBJ1-2 | TRBV5-5 | - | ASSPQGNYGYT
TRBJ2-3 | TRBV6-1 | few | ASSEPLAGSTDTQY
TRBJ1-5 | TRBV19 | - | ASSISGQEYSNQPQH
TRBJ2-2 | TRBV11-3 | - | ASSFDSEKTGELF
TRBJ1-2 | TRBV20-1 | medium-sized | SASGTDYGYT
TRBJ1-1 | TRBV15 | - | ATSREGLKVF
TRBJ2-5 | TRBV20-1 | few | SARQETQY
TRBJ1-4 | TRBV4-1 | - | ASSQVLLIVEKLF
TRBJ2-2 | TRBV5-1 | few | ASSLRDTGELF
TRBJ1-2 | TRBV20-1 | - | SAVQGNSGYT
TRBJ2-2 | TRBV4-1 | - | ASSQAGGRFTGELF
TRBJ1-4 | TRBV3-1 | - | ASSQGFYNEKLF
TRBJ2-7 | TRBV6-5 | - | ASSYSTGTGDSYEQY
TRBJ1-1 | TRBV4-1 | - | ASSHPPGGQTKAF
TRBJ1-1 | TRBV19 | few | ASSIGTSGAF
TRBJ1-1 | TRBV7-8 | few | ASRADREGSVEAF
TRBJ1-6 | TRBV12-3/TRBV12-4 | - | ASSGTGDNSPLH
TRBJ2-3 | TRBV18 | - | ASSPFGGGRTDTQY
TRBJ1-4 | TRBV30 | - | AWDRTGSNEKLF
TRBJ2-6 | TRBV20-1 | - | SAENPRANVLT
TRBJ1-1 | TRBV4-1 | - | ASSQPLTFLTPYEAF
TRBJ2-5 | TRBV7-6 | few | ASSLGGGGETQY
TRBJ2-3 | TRBV5-4 | few | ASSLAGTSGTDTQY
TRBJ2-1 | TRBV5-1 | - | ASSHGLAADEQF
TRBJ1-2 | TRBV30 | few | AWSGSAGRGGYT
TRBJ2-2 | TRBV15 | few | ATSSLRTSDTGELF
TRBJ1-1 | TRBV5-8 | - | ASSYPGGAGTEAF
TRBJ1-2 | TRBV4-3 | few | ASSQGWGTGGSDGYT
TRBJ2-3 | TRBV7-8 | - | ASSLRLAGGASTDTQY
TRBJ2-3 | TRBV7-9 | - | ASSSDGRGSTDTQY
TRBJ2-3 | TRBV6-1 | few | ASSPNVDSTDTQY
TRBJ1-4 | TRBV25-1 | - | ASSDQTALGEKLF
TRBJ1-2 | TRBV30 | - | AWGVQRAGESGYT